The entry that follows covers one TCR beta chain sequence. These data come from a study of long-term antiretroviral therapy in people with HIV. Samples were assayed with immunoSEQ v3.0 at survey level. TCRdb's copy holds only in-frame clones and misses some; the assay was immunoSEQ multiplex PCR. Among around 37,000 clones, 75% to 85% were seen once, and the ten largest hold approximately 4.4%. Trimming took 0 bases from V and 0 from J; bases not matched to a gene: 2. The length of the CDR3 is 16 residues. The V gene's germline CDR1 is SGHAT and CDR2 FQNNGV. The V gene is TRBV11-2, the J gene TRBJ2-4; 7 bases align to TRBD1. The sample here was unsorted PBMCs, taken approximately 3.3 years after starting antiretroviral therapy. This sequence originates from a man aged 18 to 30 with HIV. The CDR3, as DNA: TGTGCCAGCAGCTTAGAGGCAGGGGGAGCCAAAAACATTCAGTACTTC. Encoded protein: CASSLEAGGAKNIQYF.